This T cell receptor beta chain comes out of a study of T cell responses to AZD1222 COVID-19 vaccine. Study-level findings and limits: Possibly, clonal diversity was underestimated; donors were largely white British and included more females. After two AZD1222 doses, spike-specific TCR breadth and depth rose versus day 0.

Remarks on this clone: Its antigen remains unknown.

Germline V gives CDR1 MNHEY, CDR2 SVGAGI. The CDR3 spans 14 residues. J lost 2 bases, V lost 2 bases, and 2 bases had no gene match. Sequencing was performed with immunoSEQ multiplex PCR; in TCRdb, only in-frame clones are kept and a portion is missing. In the table there are fewer than 120,000 clones, approximately 90% of which are singletons. The input for sequencing was peripheral blood, taken on day 0 of AZD1222 vaccination. The chain is built from TRBV6-5 and TRBJ1-1, with 7 bases fitting TRBD1. The receptor was derived from an adult in good health. CDR3 DNA sequence: TGTGCCAGCAGTTACCGACAGGGTAACACTGAAGCTTTCTTT. Amino acids: CASSYRQGNTEAFF.